These T cell receptor beta chains were read from a single sample in a study of cytomegalovirus exposure and HLA in healthy donors. Data came from immunoSEQ multiplex PCR; TCRdb stores just in-frame clones and leaves some out. The repertoire holds about 74,000 clones, with 94% as singletons. The sequencing sample was made of PBMCs. These receptors all come from a woman aged 18 to 35 in good health and CMV-seropositive. CDR3s include the opening cysteine and the closing phenylalanine or tryptophan. A D gene is named only where the DNA matches it firmly. Rows give clone size only sometimes, using once, few, many, or a class for an expanded clone.

v_call: TRBV5-1; cdr3_length: 17; clone_size: -; d_call: TRBD1; j_call: TRBJ2-1; cdr3_nt: TGCGCCAGCAGCTCTAGGACAGGGCAGAGCTCCTACAATGAGCAGTTCTTC; cdr3_aa: CASSSRTGQSSYNEQFF
v_call: TRBV4-1; cdr3_length: 15; clone_size: -; d_call: -; j_call: TRBJ1-2; cdr3_nt: TGCGCCAGCAGCCAAGATCGACAGGCCCACTATGGCTACACCTTC; cdr3_aa: CASSQDRQAHYGYTF
v_call: TRBV7-9; cdr3_length: 13; clone_size: -; d_call: -; j_call: TRBJ1-5; cdr3_nt: TGTGCCAGCGAAGGAGATAGCAATCAGCCCCAGCATTTT; cdr3_aa: CASEGDSNQPQHF
v_call: TRBV7-9; cdr3_length: 12; clone_size: -; d_call: -; j_call: TRBJ2-7; cdr3_nt: TGTGCCAGCAGCTTAGAGGAGTACGAGCAGTACTTC; cdr3_aa: CASSLEEYEQYF
v_call: TRBV30; cdr3_length: 13; clone_size: -; d_call: -; j_call: TRBJ1-2; cdr3_nt: TGTGCCTGGACGGCGGGGCGGGGCTATGGCTACACCTTC; cdr3_aa: CAWTAGRGYGYTF
v_call: TRBV6-5; cdr3_length: 13; clone_size: -; d_call: -; j_call: TRBJ2-7; cdr3_nt: TGTGCCAGCAGTTACGCAGGGTCCTACGAGCAGTACTTC; cdr3_aa: CASSYAGSYEQYF
v_call: TRBV27; cdr3_length: 15; clone_size: -; d_call: -; j_call: TRBJ1-2; cdr3_nt: TGTGCCAGCAGTCCCCTAACAGGGAGGGATGATGGCTACACCTTC; cdr3_aa: CASSPLTGRDDGYTF
v_call: TRBV27; cdr3_length: 13; clone_size: -; d_call: -; j_call: TRBJ2-1; cdr3_nt: TGTGCCAGCAGTTTAGGAGGCCTGGGTGAGCAGTTCTTC; cdr3_aa: CASSLGGLGEQFF
v_call: TRBV6-5; cdr3_length: 15; clone_size: -; d_call: -; j_call: TRBJ1-2; cdr3_nt: TGTGCCAGCAGACCCTGGGTCGAAGGGGACAATGGCTACACCTTC; cdr3_aa: CASRPWVEGDNGYTF
v_call: TRBV5-4; cdr3_length: 15; clone_size: -; d_call: -; j_call: TRBJ2-6; cdr3_nt: TGTGCCAGCACCTCCGTGGCCTCTGGGGCCAACGTCCTGACTTTC; cdr3_aa: CASTSVASGANVLTF
v_call: TRBV2; cdr3_length: 16; clone_size: -; d_call: TRBD1; j_call: TRBJ1-2; cdr3_nt: TGTGCCAGCAGCCGGCTGCCCGGGACAGGGGTTAATGGCTACACCTTC; cdr3_aa: CASSRLPGTGVNGYTF
v_call: TRBV27; cdr3_length: 17; clone_size: -; d_call: TRBD1; j_call: TRBJ2-7; cdr3_nt: TGTGCCAGCAGTTTATCGGTTTCCCGGGACAGGGGTAACGAGCAGTACTTC; cdr3_aa: CASSLSVSRDRGNEQYF
v_call: TRBV5-5; cdr3_length: 17; clone_size: -; d_call: -; j_call: TRBJ2-2; cdr3_nt: TGTGCCAGCAGCTTGGCCTTCGGCAATGTAGCCGCCGGGGAGCTGTTTTTT; cdr3_aa: CASSLAFGNVAAGELFF
v_call: TRBV30; cdr3_length: 16; clone_size: -; d_call: TRBD2; j_call: TRBJ2-3; cdr3_nt: TGTGCCTGGAGTACCCTACTAGCGCGAGCCACAGATACGCAGTATTTT; cdr3_aa: CAWSTLLARATDTQYF
v_call: TRBV7-2; cdr3_length: 17; clone_size: -; d_call: TRBD1; j_call: TRBJ1-3; cdr3_nt: TGTGCCAGCAGCACCCGGACAGGGGGATCTTCTGGAAACACCATATATTTT; cdr3_aa: CASSTRTGGSSGNTIYF
v_call: TRBV30; cdr3_length: 14; clone_size: -; d_call: -; j_call: TRBJ1-1; cdr3_nt: TGTGCCTGGAGTGCGGGGGGGACTGGCACTGAAGCTTTCTTT; cdr3_aa: CAWSAGGTGTEAFF
v_call: TRBV5-1; cdr3_length: 13; clone_size: -; d_call: -; j_call: TRBJ1-1; cdr3_nt: TGCGCCAGCAGCACCCCGGGGGGTTCTGAAGCTTTCTTT; cdr3_aa: CASSTPGGSEAFF
v_call: TRBV10-1; cdr3_length: 12; clone_size: -; d_call: -; j_call: TRBJ2-1; cdr3_nt: TGCGCCAGCAGTGAGTCCCGGGATGAGCAGTTCTTC; cdr3_aa: CASSESRDEQFF
v_call: TRBV7-6; cdr3_length: 13; clone_size: once; d_call: TRBD2; j_call: TRBJ2-4; cdr3_nt: TGTGCCAGCAGCAAGACTAGCGGGGGGGCCAGGTACTTC; cdr3_aa: CASSKTSGGARYF
v_call: TRBV9; cdr3_length: 16; clone_size: -; d_call: TRBD1; j_call: TRBJ2-2; cdr3_nt: TGTGCCAGCTCTTCACAGGACAGGGCGGCGCCCGGGGAGCTGTTTTTT; cdr3_aa: CASSSQDRAAPGELFF
v_call: TRBV6-5; cdr3_length: 16; clone_size: -; d_call: TRBD2; j_call: TRBJ2-3; cdr3_nt: TGTGCCAGCAGTTTGGGACTAGCGGGAGGCACAGATACGCAGTATTTT; cdr3_aa: CASSLGLAGGTDTQYF
v_call: TRBV27; cdr3_length: 14; clone_size: -; d_call: -; j_call: TRBJ1-1; cdr3_nt: TGTGCCAGCAGCCCGTTTAGGGGCGGCACTGAAGCTTTCTTT; cdr3_aa: CASSPFRGGTEAFF
v_call: TRBV5-8; cdr3_length: 14; clone_size: once; d_call: TRBD1; j_call: TRBJ1-5; cdr3_nt: TGTGCCAGCAGCTTGTTTCAGGGGGATCAGCCCCAGCATTTT; cdr3_aa: CASSLFQGDQPQHF
v_call: TRBV11-2; cdr3_length: 17; clone_size: -; d_call: TRBD2; j_call: TRBJ2-1; cdr3_nt: TGTGCCAGCAGCTTATTGACTAGCGGGAGCTACTACAATGAGCAGTTCTTC; cdr3_aa: CASSLLTSGSYYNEQFF
v_call: TRBV7-9; cdr3_length: 17; clone_size: -; d_call: -; j_call: TRBJ2-7; cdr3_nt: TGTGCCAGCAGCTTAGGATTGGGCGAGGCGGGGACCTACGAGCAGTACTTC; cdr3_aa: CASSLGLGEAGTYEQYF
v_call: TRBV5-1; cdr3_length: 15; clone_size: once; d_call: TRBD1; j_call: TRBJ1-1; cdr3_nt: TGCGCCAGCAGCTTGGGGGACAGTCTGAACACTGAAGCTTTCTTT; cdr3_aa: CASSLGDSLNTEAFF
v_call: TRBV4-1; cdr3_length: 15; clone_size: -; d_call: TRBD2; j_call: TRBJ2-7; cdr3_nt: TGCGCCAGCAGCCAAGGGACTAGCTCCGCCTACGAGCAGTACTTC; cdr3_aa: CASSQGTSSAYEQYF
v_call: TRBV30; cdr3_length: 12; clone_size: -; d_call: -; j_call: TRBJ2-1; cdr3_nt: TGTGCCTGGAGTCGCGGGGGCCATGAGCAGTTCTTC; cdr3_aa: CAWSRGGHEQFF
v_call: TRBV19; cdr3_length: 14; clone_size: -; d_call: -; j_call: TRBJ1-5; cdr3_nt: TGTGCCAGTACCCATGGCGGAAACAATCAGCCCCAGCATTTT; cdr3_aa: CASTHGGNNQPQHF
v_call: TRBV6-1; cdr3_length: 15; clone_size: few; d_call: -; j_call: TRBJ2-7; cdr3_nt: TGTGCCAGCTCATCCCCGGTAGTATCGACCTACGAGCAGTACTTC; cdr3_aa: CASSSPVVSTYEQYF
v_call: TRBV18; cdr3_length: 13; clone_size: -; d_call: TRBD2; j_call: TRBJ2-1; cdr3_nt: TGTGCCAGCTCACCCCCGGGCGGGGGGCAGCAGTTCTTC; cdr3_aa: CASSPPGGGQQFF
v_call: TRBV6-1; cdr3_length: 15; clone_size: -; d_call: TRBD1; j_call: TRBJ1-5; cdr3_nt: TGTGCCACGGATCTAGGACAGGGATCCTATCAGCCCCAGCATTTT; cdr3_aa: CATDLGQGSYQPQHF
v_call: TRBV7-2; cdr3_length: 14; clone_size: few; d_call: -; j_call: TRBJ1-5; cdr3_nt: TGTGCCAGCAGGGATGGAGTAAGCAATCAGCCCCAGCATTTT; cdr3_aa: CASRDGVSNQPQHF
v_call: TRBV6-1; cdr3_length: 14; clone_size: -; d_call: TRBD2; j_call: TRBJ2-3; cdr3_nt: TGTGCCAGCCAGACTAGCGGGGGCACAGATACGCAGTATTTT; cdr3_aa: CASQTSGGTDTQYF
v_call: TRBV29-1; cdr3_length: 14; clone_size: -; d_call: TRBD1; j_call: TRBJ2-5; cdr3_nt: TGCAGCGTTGAAGGCGCCAGGGGGATAGAGACCCAGTACTTC; cdr3_aa: CSVEGARGIETQYF
v_call: TRBV15; cdr3_length: 13; clone_size: -; d_call: -; j_call: TRBJ2-3; cdr3_nt: TGTGCCACCAGCAGAGGAGTCTCAGATACGCAGTATTTT; cdr3_aa: CATSRGVSDTQYF
v_call: TRBV10-3; cdr3_length: 12; clone_size: -; d_call: -; j_call: TRBJ1-1; cdr3_nt: TGTGCCACCGGACAGCAAGGGTCTGAAGCTTTCTTT; cdr3_aa: CATGQQGSEAFF
v_call: TRBV7-9; cdr3_length: 14; clone_size: many; d_call: TRBD1; j_call: TRBJ1-1; cdr3_nt: TGTGCCAGCAGCTTTGAGGGGGCAGGGACTGAAGCTTTCTTT; cdr3_aa: CASSFEGAGTEAFF
v_call: TRBV18; cdr3_length: 13; clone_size: -; d_call: -; j_call: TRBJ1-5; cdr3_nt: TGTGCCAGCTCACCGGAGGGAGATCAGCCCCAGCATTTT; cdr3_aa: CASSPEGDQPQHF
v_call: TRBV11-2; cdr3_length: 16; clone_size: -; d_call: TRBD2; j_call: TRBJ2-3; cdr3_nt: TGTGCCAGCAGCTTAGAGGGTGTAGCGGGAGGGGTTACGCAGTATTTT; cdr3_aa: CASSLEGVAGGVTQYF
v_call: TRBV7-8; cdr3_length: 14; clone_size: -; d_call: -; j_call: TRBJ1-1; cdr3_nt: TGTGCCAGCAGCTTAGTGTCTCTGAACACTGAAGCTTTCTTT; cdr3_aa: CASSLVSLNTEAFF
v_call: TRBV29-1; cdr3_length: 14; clone_size: -; d_call: -; j_call: TRBJ2-2; cdr3_nt: TGCAGCGTTGAGGGGCGACCCCATCCCGGGGAGCTGTTTTTT; cdr3_aa: CSVEGRPHPGELFF
v_call: TRBV30; cdr3_length: 20; clone_size: once; d_call: -; j_call: TRBJ1-2; cdr3_nt: TGTGCCTGGAGAGGAGACAGGAGGCAGCTACCCGACCTCGCCCAATATGGCTACACCTTC; cdr3_aa: CAWRGDRRQLPDLAQYGYTF
v_call: TRBV29-1; cdr3_length: 13; clone_size: few; d_call: TRBD1; j_call: TRBJ1-4; cdr3_nt: TGCAGCGTCACAGGGGCTTCGGATGAAAAACTGTTTTTT; cdr3_aa: CSVTGASDEKLFF
v_call: TRBV6-6; cdr3_length: 12; clone_size: -; d_call: -; j_call: TRBJ1-4; cdr3_nt: TGTGCCAGCACCGTAACTAATGAAAAACTGTTTTTT; cdr3_aa: CASTVTNEKLFF
v_call: TRBV30; cdr3_length: 13; clone_size: -; d_call: -; j_call: TRBJ1-5; cdr3_nt: TGTGCCTGGAGTCGAGGATCGGGACAGCCCCAGCATTTT; cdr3_aa: CAWSRGSGQPQHF
v_call: TRBV7-9; cdr3_length: 18; clone_size: once; d_call: TRBD2; j_call: TRBJ2-1; cdr3_nt: TGTGCCAGCAGCTTAGCGTGGTGGGGGACTAGCGGGAGCTATGAGCAGTTCTTC; cdr3_aa: CASSLAWWGTSGSYEQFF
v_call: TRBV29-1; cdr3_length: 13; clone_size: -; d_call: -; j_call: TRBJ1-2; cdr3_nt: TGCAGCGTTGAGCACAGGGTAGGAAATGGCTACACCTTC; cdr3_aa: CSVEHRVGNGYTF
v_call: TRBV7-9; cdr3_length: 14; clone_size: -; d_call: -; j_call: TRBJ1-2; cdr3_nt: TGTGCCACCGCAAGCCAGGCAGCTAACTATGGCTACACCTTC; cdr3_aa: CATASQAANYGYTF
v_call: TRBV4-1; cdr3_length: 16; clone_size: -; d_call: TRBD1; j_call: TRBJ1-1; cdr3_nt: TGCGCCAGCAGCCCCTGGTATGACAGGGGGGACACTGAAGCTTTCTTT; cdr3_aa: CASSPWYDRGDTEAFF